This TCR beta chain was profiled in a study of T cells expressing NK-cell markers. Study-level information: Sorted CD3+CD56+NKG2C+, CD3+CD56+NKG2C- and CD3+CD56-NKG2C+ T cells supplied TCR beta repertoires.

Notes on the study in general: The leading position in the CD3+CD56-NKG2C+ fraction of several donors also went to these clonotypes.

TCRdb re-called the 5' RACE reads and catalogs CDR3 proteins one per entry, DNA excluded. This table holds 160,000 or so distinct CDR3 sequences. The length of the CDR3 is 12 residues. Germline V gives CDR1 DFQATT, CDR2 SNEGSKA (reference sequence). As for this clonotype: Its antigen is unknown.

The TCR was taken from a woman aged 18 to 75 in good health. Sequences were obtained from blood T cells: a sorted CD56 or NKG2C T cell subset, CD4+ or CD8+ T cells, or bulk PBMC T cells (not recorded which). The chain uses TRBV20-1 and TRBJ2-7. CDR3 residues: CSASTDYYEQYF.